The subject of this entry is one T cell receptor beta chain. Generated by immunoSEQ multiplex PCR, the TCRdb table keeps only in-frame clones and is missing some. The table records a few hundred thousand clones, 90% of them present only once. This record belongs to a study of blood T cell repertoires in COVID-19. On the study more broadly: T cells, B-cell-depleted T cells, or PBMCs supplied cDNA or gDNA.

Shortly before study entry, within 2 weeks, exposed participants had met a COVID-19 case. This CDR3 region has 15 residues. The J segment lost 10 bases and the V segment lost 7 bases, leaving 13 bases of the junction unmatched. Germline lookup yields CDR1 MNHEY and CDR2 SMNVEV (reference sequence). Sequenced input: PBMCs or T cells enriched from blood (not recorded which). This TCR came from a young man who had been exposed to COVID-19. V and J are TRBV27 and TRBJ1-6, with 7 bases fitting TRBD1. The CDR3: CASIDRVGYGSPLHF. CDR3 nucleotide sequence: TGTGCCAGCATCGACAGGGTCGGCTATGGGTCACCCCTCCACTTT.